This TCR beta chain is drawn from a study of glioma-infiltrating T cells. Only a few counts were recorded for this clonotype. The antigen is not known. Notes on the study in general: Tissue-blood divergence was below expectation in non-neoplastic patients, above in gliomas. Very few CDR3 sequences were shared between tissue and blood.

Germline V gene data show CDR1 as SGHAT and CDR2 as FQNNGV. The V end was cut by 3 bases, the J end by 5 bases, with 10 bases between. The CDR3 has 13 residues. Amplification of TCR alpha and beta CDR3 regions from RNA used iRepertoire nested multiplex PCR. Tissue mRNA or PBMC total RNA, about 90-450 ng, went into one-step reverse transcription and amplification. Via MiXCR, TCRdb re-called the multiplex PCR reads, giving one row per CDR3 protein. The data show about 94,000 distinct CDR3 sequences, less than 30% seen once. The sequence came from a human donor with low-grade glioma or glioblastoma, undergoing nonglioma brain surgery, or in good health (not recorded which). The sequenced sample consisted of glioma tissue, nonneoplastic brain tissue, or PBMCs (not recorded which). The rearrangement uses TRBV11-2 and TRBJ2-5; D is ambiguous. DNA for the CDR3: TGTGCCAGCAGCTTGAATGCGCGCGAGACCCAGTACTTC. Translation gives CASSLNARETQYF.